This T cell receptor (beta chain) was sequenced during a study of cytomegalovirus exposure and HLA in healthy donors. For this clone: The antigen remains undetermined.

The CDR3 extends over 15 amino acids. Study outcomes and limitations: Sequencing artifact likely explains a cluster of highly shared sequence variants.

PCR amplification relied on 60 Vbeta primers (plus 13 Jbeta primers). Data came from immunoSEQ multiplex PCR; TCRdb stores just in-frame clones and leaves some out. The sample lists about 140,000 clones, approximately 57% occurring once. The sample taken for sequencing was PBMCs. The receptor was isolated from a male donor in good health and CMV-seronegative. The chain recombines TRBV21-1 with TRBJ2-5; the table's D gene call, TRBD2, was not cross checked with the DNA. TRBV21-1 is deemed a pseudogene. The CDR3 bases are TGTGCCAGCAGCAAAATCCCTAGTCGGGGAGAGACCCAGTACTTC. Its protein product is CASSKIPSRGETQYF.